This TCR beta chain was sequenced in a study of T-cell reconstitution after alpha-beta-depleted transplantation in children. Molecular barcoding with unique molecular identifiers was used for the TCRbeta library. Via MiXCR, TCRdb re-called the PCR reads, giving one row per CDR3 protein. The sample holds over 550,000 distinct CDR3 sequences, about 10% seen once. The CDR3 spans 18 residues. In germline, CDR1 is SGHDN, CDR2 FVKESK. Trimming left V 0 bases short and J 4 bases short, with 19 bases between. This sample comprised PBMCs from the stem cell graft donor, obtained from the stem cell graft. This rearrangement joins TRBV14 to TRBJ1-3, with D possibly being TRBD1 (5 bases). This clonotype was obtained from a human donor who donated a stem cell graft to a child with acute myeloid leukemia. The DNA of the CDR3 is TGTGCCAGCAGCCAAGATGGGACCACGAGGGCCAGAGGAAACACCATATATTTT. This encodes CASSQDGTTRARGNTIYF.